The subject of this entry is one T cell receptor beta chain. Its antigen is not identified. The data were taken from a study of vaccination effects on CD4 cells after COVID-19. Germline CDR1 is MGHRA and CDR2 is YSYEKL. The CDR3 length is 15 residues. The V and J ends lost 4 bases and 5 bases, in that order; junction bases with no gene match: 6. The ViraFEST assay expanded antigen-specific CD4+ T cells with viral peptide pools before sequencing. Following an approximately 9-day culture, CD4+ T cells were purified. Nucleocapsid antibodies stayed negative before and after vaccination, showing no earlier SARS-CoV-2 infection. The repertoire was sequenced with immunoSEQ multiplex PCR; TCRdb's copy has only in-frame clones and lacks some. Of 65,000 or so clones listed, more than 70% are singletons.

This sequence joins TRBV4-1 and TRBJ1-1; 11 bases fit TRBD1. The receptor comes from a human donor who received a COVID-19 vaccine. The source was CD4+ T cells from PBMCs cultured with HCoV-NL63 spike peptides, collected before COVID-19 vaccination. The CDR3 loop is CASSRGQGAYTEAFF. CDR3 coding DNA: TGCGCCAGCAGCCGCGGACAGGGGGCTTATACTGAAGCTTTCTTT.